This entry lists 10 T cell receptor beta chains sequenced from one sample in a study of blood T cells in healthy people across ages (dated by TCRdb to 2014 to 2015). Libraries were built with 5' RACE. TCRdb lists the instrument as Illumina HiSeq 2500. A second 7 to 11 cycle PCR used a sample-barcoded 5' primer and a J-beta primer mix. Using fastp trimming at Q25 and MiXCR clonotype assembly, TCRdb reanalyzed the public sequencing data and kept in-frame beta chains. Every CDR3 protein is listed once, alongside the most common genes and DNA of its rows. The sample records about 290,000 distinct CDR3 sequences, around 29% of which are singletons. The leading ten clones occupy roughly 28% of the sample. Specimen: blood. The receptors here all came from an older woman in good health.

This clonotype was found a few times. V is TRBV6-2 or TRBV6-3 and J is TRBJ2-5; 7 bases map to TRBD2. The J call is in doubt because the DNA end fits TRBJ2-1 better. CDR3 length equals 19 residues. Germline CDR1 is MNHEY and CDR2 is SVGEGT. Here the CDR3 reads CASSYPTGTTHFAYNEQFF. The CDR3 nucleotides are TGTGCCAGCAGTTACCCAACCGGGACTACGCATTTTGCCTACAATGAGCAGTTCTTC.

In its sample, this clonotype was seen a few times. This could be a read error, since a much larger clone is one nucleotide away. The CDR3 DNA follows: TGTGCCAACATGGAAAGCCGTTCGGCGCAGTATTTT. It encodes CANMESRSAQYF. The chain has TRBV2 and TRBJ2-3; no clear D gene. Per the germline V gene, CDR1 is SNHLY and CDR2 is FYNNEI. V lost 10 bases and J lost 10, with 18 bases in between. The length of the CDR3 is 12 residues.

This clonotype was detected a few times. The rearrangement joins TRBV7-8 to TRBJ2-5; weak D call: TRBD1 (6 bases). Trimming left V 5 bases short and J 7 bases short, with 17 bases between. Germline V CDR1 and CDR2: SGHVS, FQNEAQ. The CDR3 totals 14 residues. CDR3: CASSEDRNQWTQYF. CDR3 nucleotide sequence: TGTGCCAGCAGCGAAGACAGGAACCAGTGGACCCAGTACTTC.

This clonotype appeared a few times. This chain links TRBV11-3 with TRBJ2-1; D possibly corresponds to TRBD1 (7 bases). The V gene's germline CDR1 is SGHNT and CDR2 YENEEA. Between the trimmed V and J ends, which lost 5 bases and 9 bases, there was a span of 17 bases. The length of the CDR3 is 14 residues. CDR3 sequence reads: CASSPRGAKGEQFF. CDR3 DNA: TGTGCCAGCAGCCCCAGGGGGGCCAAGGGTGAGCAGTTCTTC.

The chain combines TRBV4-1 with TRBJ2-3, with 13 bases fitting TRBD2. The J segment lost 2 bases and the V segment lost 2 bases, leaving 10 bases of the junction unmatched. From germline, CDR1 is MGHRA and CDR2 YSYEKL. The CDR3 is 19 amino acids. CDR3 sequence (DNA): TGCGCCAGCAGCCAAAGGACTAGCGGGAGAAGAGGCCCCACAGATACGCAGTATTTT. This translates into CASSQRTSGRRGPTDTQYF.

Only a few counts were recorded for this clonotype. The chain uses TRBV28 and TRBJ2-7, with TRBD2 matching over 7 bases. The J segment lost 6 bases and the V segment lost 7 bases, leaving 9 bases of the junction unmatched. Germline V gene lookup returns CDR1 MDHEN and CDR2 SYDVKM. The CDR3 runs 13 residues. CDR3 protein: CASIMGGSSEQYF. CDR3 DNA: TGTGCCAGCATTATGGGCGGGAGCAGCGAGCAGTACTTC.

The CDR3, as DNA: TGCAGTGCTACCAATATCGAATCAGGGGAGTACACTGAAGCTTTCTTT. Protein sequence: CSATNIESGEYTEAFF. This sequence joins TRBV20-1 and TRBJ1-1; D possibly corresponds to TRBD1 (6 bases). V lost 4 bases to trimming and J lost 3 bases, with 21 bases between them. The germline CDR1 and CDR2 sequences are DFQATT and SNEGSKA (reference sequence). The CDR3 consists of 16 residues.

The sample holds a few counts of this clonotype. The CDR3 DNA follows: TGTGCCACCAGTTGGGGCCATCGTGTCGGCGGAAAAAACATTCAGTACTTC. Its protein product is CATSWGHRVGGKNIQYF. This chain links TRBV15 with TRBJ2-4; D may be TRBD1 (5 bases). The germline gives CDR1 LNHNV, CDR2 YYDKDF (reference sequence). Trimming removed 6 bases from V and 4 bases from J, with 22 bases in between. CDR3 length equals 17 residues. The entire variable domain, with the rest obtained from reference TRBV15 and TRBJ2-4, is as follows: DAMVIQNPRYQVTQFGKPVTLSCSQTLNHNVMYWYQQKSSQAPKLLFHYYDKDFNNEADTPDNFQSRRPNTSFCFLDIRSPGLGDTAMYLCATSWGHRVGGKNIQYFGAGTRLSVL.

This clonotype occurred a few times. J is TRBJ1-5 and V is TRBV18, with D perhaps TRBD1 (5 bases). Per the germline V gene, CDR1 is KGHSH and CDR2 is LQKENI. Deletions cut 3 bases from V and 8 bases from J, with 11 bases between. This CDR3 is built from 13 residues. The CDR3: CASSPGTSEPQHF. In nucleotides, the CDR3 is TGTGCCAGCTCACCCGGGACCTCCGAGCCCCAGCATTTT.

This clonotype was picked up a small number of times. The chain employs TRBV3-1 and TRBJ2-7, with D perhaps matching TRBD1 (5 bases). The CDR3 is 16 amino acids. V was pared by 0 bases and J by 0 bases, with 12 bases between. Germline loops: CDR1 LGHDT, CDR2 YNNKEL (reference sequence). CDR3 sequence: CASSQDRQKPSYEQYF. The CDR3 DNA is TGTGCCAGCAGCCAAGATAGACAGAAACCCTCCTACGAGCAGTACTTC.